This entry lists 3 T cell receptor beta chains sequenced from one sample in a study of blood T cell repertoires in COVID-19. The method was immunoSEQ multiplex PCR; TCRdb's version includes in-frame clones alone and lacks a portion of them. Altogether tens of thousands of clones are present, 70% to 90% being singletons, with the ten largest covering 12%. Sequenced input: peripheral blood. All receptors derive from a woman aged 70 to 79 with active or convalescent COVID-19.

The J gene is TRBJ2-7, the V gene TRBV5-1; the D gene is possibly TRBD1 (6 bases). The CDR3 is made up of 12 amino acids. Per the germline V gene, CDR1 is SGHRS and CDR2 is YFSETQ. V lost 6 bases and J 4 bases, leaving 11 bases between the germline ends. CDR3 loop: CASTAQGYEQYF. In DNA form, the CDR3 reads TGCGCCAGCACTGCCCAGGGGTACGAGCAGTACTTC.

This clone was seen a few times. The gene calls are TRBV6-5 and TRBJ1-3; D may be TRBD1 (6 bases). Trimming shortened V by 2 bases and J by 2 bases, and 13 bases separated the two germline ends. Germline CDR1 is MNHEY and CDR2 is SVGAGI. CDR3 length equals 16 residues. This chain's CDR3 is CASSYPWTAAGNTIYF. The CDR3 bases are TGTGCCAGCAGTTACCCATGGACAGCGGCTGGAAACACCATATATTTT.

The chain is built from TRBV27 and TRBJ2-2, with D possibly TRBD1 on 6 matching bases. Germline CDR1 MNHEY, CDR2 SMNVEV (reference sequence). Trimming took off 3 bases at V and 0 bases at J, with 8 bases between the two ends. The CDR3 has 15 amino acids. The CDR3 loop reads CASSFSGANTGELFF. The DNA for the CDR3 is TGTGCCAGCAGTTTCTCAGGGGCGAACACCGGGGAGCTGTTTTTT.